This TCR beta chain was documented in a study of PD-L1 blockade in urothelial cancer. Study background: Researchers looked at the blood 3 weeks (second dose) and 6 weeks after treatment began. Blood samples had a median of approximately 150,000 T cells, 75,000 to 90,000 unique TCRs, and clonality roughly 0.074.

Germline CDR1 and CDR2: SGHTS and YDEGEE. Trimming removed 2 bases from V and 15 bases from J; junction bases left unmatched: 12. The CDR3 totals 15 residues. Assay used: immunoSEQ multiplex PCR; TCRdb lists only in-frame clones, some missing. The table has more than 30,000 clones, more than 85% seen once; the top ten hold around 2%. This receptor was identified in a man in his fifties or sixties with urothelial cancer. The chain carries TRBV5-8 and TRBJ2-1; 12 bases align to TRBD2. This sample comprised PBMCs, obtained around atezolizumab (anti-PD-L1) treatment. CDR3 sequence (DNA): TGTGCCAGCAGCTTCGGATTTGCCCCTAGCGGGAGGGTGTTCTTC. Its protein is CASSFGFAPSGRVFF.